This is a list of T cell receptor beta chains from one sample in a study of blood T cells in healthy people across ages. TCRdb re-called the 5' RACE reads through MiXCR, storing one row per CDR3 protein. The table includes approximately 800,000 distinct CDR3 sequences, roughly 60% detected once. The sample taken for sequencing was blood. The receptors stem from a man younger than 45 in good health. The CDR3 runs from the conserved cysteine through the conserved F or W. Each record gives: clone size, D gene, J gene, V gene, CDR3 protein, CDR3 DNA. A D gene is named only where the DNA matches it firmly. Rows may omit the clone size; those that give it use once, few, many or a size class.

size: -; D: -; J: TRBJ2-5; V: TRBV29-1; CDR3: CSVEVAGVEETQYF; DNA: TGCAGCGTTGAAGTAGCTGGGGTGGAAGAGACCCAGTACTTC
size: few; D: -; J: TRBJ2-7; V: TRBV5-1; CDR3: CASSLGEAGHEQYF; DNA: TGCGCCAGCAGCTTAGGGGAGGCGGGACATGAGCAGTACTTC
size: -; D: -; J: TRBJ2-3; V: TRBV5-1; CDR3: CASSPRLSDTDTQYF; DNA: TGCGCCAGCAGCCCGCGTTTATCAGATACAGATACGCAGTATTTT
size: -; D: -; J: TRBJ1-1; V: TRBV10-2; CDR3: CASSVARNTEAFF; DNA: TGCGCCAGCAGTGTGGCCCGGAACACTGAAGCTTTCTTT
size: -; D: -; J: TRBJ1-2; V: TRBV10-3; CDR3: CAIRDPTGLSNYGYTF; DNA: TGTGCCATCAGGGATCCAACAGGTCTCTCTAACTATGGCTACACCTTC
size: -; D: -; J: TRBJ2-1; V: TRBV29-1; CDR3: CSVRQGGTYNEQFF; DNA: TGCAGCGTTAGACAGGGAGGCACCTACAATGAGCAGTTCTTC
size: -; D: -; J: TRBJ2-1; V: TRBV11-2; CDR3: CASSPLGAPAGLNTRRSYNEQFF; DNA: TGTGCCAGCAGCCCTCTAGGTGCCCCCGCGGGACTTAACACACGCCGCTCCTACAATGAGCAGTTCTTC
size: -; D: -; J: TRBJ2-2; V: TRBV6-2/TRBV6-3; CDR3: CASLLAGELFF; DNA: TGTGCCAGCCTCTTGGCCGGGGAGCTGTTTTTT
size: few; D: -; J: TRBJ1-4; V: TRBV6-1; CDR3: CASRGGAVHPNEKLFF; DNA: TGTGCCAGCAGGGGGGGAGCAGTTCATCCTAATGAAAAACTGTTTTTT
size: once; D: -; J: TRBJ2-1; V: TRBV7-9; CDR3: CASSLATGQRFDEQFF; DNA: TGTGCCAGCAGCTTAGCCACCGGGCAGAGATTCGATGAGCAGTTCTTC
size: -; D: TRBD2; J: TRBJ2-5; V: TRBV7-2; CDR3: CASSSEGAGYETQYF; DNA: TGTGCCAGCAGCTCAGAGGGAGCGGGATACGAGACCCAGTACTTC
size: -; D: -; J: TRBJ2-1; V: TRBV11-2; CDR3: CASSSLTYNEQFF; DNA: TGTGCCAGCAGCTCCTTGACCTACAATGAGCAGTTCTTC
size: -; D: -; J: TRBJ2-3; V: TRBV24-1; CDR3: CATSDPGRQGRTDTQYF; DNA: TGTGCCACCAGTGATCCCGGGAGACAGGGCCGAACAGATACGCAGTATTTT
size: -; D: TRBD1; J: TRBJ1-1; V: TRBV28; CDR3: CASSSEGAGYTEAFF; DNA: TGTGCCAGCAGCTCCGAGGGGGCGGGATACACTGAAGCTTTCTTT